This record covers a single T cell receptor (beta chain). Its antigen is unknown. Base qualities are not provided; no much larger clone lies one nucleotide away. The CDR3 runs 12 amino acids, cysteine and phenylalanine included. Solely the CDR3 DNA is kept, with 36 bases framed from the first base. Trimming costs V 2 bases and J 5 bases, and their ends lie 6 bases apart. Based on the germline V gene, the CDR1 and CDR2 sequences are MDHEN and SYDVKM. The CDR3 regions of human TCRbeta chains were analyzed by immunosequencing. The paper's processing steps were these. Repertoire TCRs were checked for matches against a reference library of SARS-CoV-2-specific TCRs that had been generated using the MIRA antigen-specificity platform. Breadth meant the fraction of unique TCRs that were SARS-CoV-2-associated, whereas depth meant the fraction of total T cells that were SARS-CoV-2-associated. Using the MIRA data, every spike-specific TCR was mapped to the spike region that the TCR reacted to and assigned to either a CD4 or a CD8 class. Log10-transformed breadth and depth values were compared by one-way ANOVA with Sidak's multiple comparisons tests. TCRdb provides this immuneACCESS table in a form limited to in-frame rearrangements. Some clones are lacking; in checked studies, under half of them reflect an unresolved V gene, and why the rest are absent is not known. Clone size and V and J calls were adopted from that table, with D and trimming inferred from the DNA. The sample table holds 120,000 or so clones, of which under 85% were seen once. Roughly 6.2% of the sample comes from the top ten.

The data stem from a study of T cell responses to AZD1222 COVID-19 vaccine (dated by TCRdb to the early 2020s). About the investigation overall: Because spike-specific TCR depth and breadth did not differ between the two schedules, AZD1222 recipients who got a second dose at roughly 4 weeks were pooled with those who got a second dose at roughly 12 weeks. Trial participants were enrolled into age subgroups of 18-55, 56-69 and 70-plus years, which contained roughly 140, 27 and 60 TCR-sequenced participants, respectively. A total of approximately 240 trial participants underwent TCR sequencing, of whom more than 200 had received two doses of AZD1222 and roughly 26 had received two doses of the MenACWY control vaccine.

The investigation overall reported the following: Most participants were white British and females outnumbered males, and the authors suggested that clonal diversity may have been underestimated. Only a handful of AZD1222 recipients were SARS-CoV-2 seropositive at baseline, limiting conclusions about previously exposed vaccinees. Epitopes outside the regions mutated in the B.1.351 and B.1.1.7 variants were reportedly recognized by nearly half of the unique spike-specific TCRs. In the small 56-69-year group, the increase in depth fell short of significance, most likely because of low power. CD4 TCRs associated with the vaccine covered the entire spike protein, and the dominant responses were in regions 160-218 and 743-854. After two AZD1222 doses, spike-specific TCR breadth and depth were significantly higher than at day 0 and than in MenACWY recipients. Because no day 14 peak-response samples were available, the repertoires could be characterized only after the peak T cell response.

What this sample's time point label stands for: baseline before first vaccination. Vaccinee samples were obtained from the UK trials COV001 and COV002, which included a single-blind randomized controlled phase 2/3 trial of AZD1222 (ChAdOx1 nCoV-19) in healthy adults. For TCRbeta chain sequencing, PBMC samples were collected from trial participants at day 0 and at day 28 after the second dose. This TCR was recovered from an adult in good health. Recombination linked TRBV28 to TRBJ1-1, with no D gene named confidently. The material was peripheral blood, obtained on day 0 of AZD1222 vaccination. The DNA is as follows: TGTGCCAGCAGTTTACGTCAGACTGAAGCTTTCTTT. It encodes CASSLRQTEAFF.